The rows below give T cell receptor beta chains drawn from one sample of a study of T cell repertoires in cytomegalovirus infection. In TCRdb, the reads were re-called with MiXCR into one record per CDR3 protein. Of approximately 200,000 distinct CDR3 sequences detected, roughly 22% appear once; the ten largest clones hold roughly 18%. The sequencing input was CD8+ T cells from PBMCs. All receptors derive from a human donor in good health (CMV status not recorded). Some clones in this sample may be carry-over from other donors' samples. CDR3s include the opening cysteine and the closing phenylalanine or tryptophan. The order of the fields is D gene, clone size, V gene, J gene, CDR3 protein, CDR3 DNA. A D gene is named only where the DNA matches it firmly. A row's size may be missing; if present it is once, few, many or a size class.

-	-	TRBV10-3	TRBJ2-5	CAISEEETQYF	TGTGCCATCAGTGAGGAAGAGACCCAGTACTTC
TRBD1	-	TRBV18	TRBJ1-5	CASSPDRVQPQHF	TGTGCCAGCTCACCTGACAGGGTCCAGCCCCAGCATTTT
-	many	TRBV7-3	TRBJ2-1	CASSLSGGPSYNEQFF	TGTGCCAGCAGCTTAAGTGGGGGCCCTTCCTACAATGAGCAGTTCTTC
-	many	TRBV29-1	TRBJ2-7	CSVGQFSYEQYF	TGCAGCGTTGGACAGTTCTCCTACGAGCAGTACTTC
-	-	TRBV2	TRBJ2-5	CASRGLRETQYF	TGTGCCAGCAGAGGGCTTCGAGAGACCCAGTACTTC
-	-	TRBV6-1	TRBJ1-1	CASSRVRDPEAFF	TGTGCCAGCAGTAGGGTCAGGGACCCTGAAGCTTTCTTT
-	-	TRBV20-1	TRBJ2-5	CSARVAYQETQYF	TGCAGTGCGCGGGTGGCGTACCAAGAGACCCAGTACTTC
-	-	TRBV6-5	TRBJ1-1	CASTPGGAREAFF	TGTGCCAGCACCCCGGGGGGGGCAAGAGAAGCTTTCTTT
TRBD2	-	TRBV13	TRBJ2-3	CASSVLSGGPADDTQYF	TGTGCCAGCAGCGTCCTTAGCGGGGGGCCAGCCGACGATACGCAGTATTTT
-	-	TRBV7-9	TRBJ2-1	CASSLVGAKDEQFF	TGTGCCAGCAGCTTAGTGGGGGCCAAGGATGAGCAGTTCTTC
TRBD2	-	TRBV6-6	TRBJ2-1	CASSPFRRGVHNEQFF	TGTGCCAGCAGCCCCTTCCGGCGGGGGGTCCACAATGAGCAGTTCTTC
-	few	TRBV7-7	TRBJ2-5	CASSHSPLPETQYF	TGTGCCAGCAGCCATAGTCCCCTTCCAGAGACCCAGTACTTC
-	few	TRBV7-6	TRBJ2-5	CASKPLSEETQYF	TGTGCCAGCAAACCCCTTAGTGAAGAGACCCAGTACTTC
TRBD2	-	TRBV5-1	TRBJ2-7	CASIPKGTSGSYEQYF	TGCGCCAGCATCCCCAAGGGGACTAGCGGATCCTACGAGCAGTACTTC